What follows are 8 T cell receptor beta chains derived from one specimen sequenced in a study of a mutant IDH1 vaccine in newly diagnosed glioma (dated by TCRdb to the early 2020s). The label giving this sample's time point can be read as: week 47, end of study. Each vaccine dose was 300 ug of a 20-mer mutant IDH1 peptide in Montanide, given subcutaneously with topical imiquimod. Libraries were prepared through the immunoSEQ multiplex PCR assay. In TCRdb, the immuneACCESS table is reduced to in-frame sequences with V and J assigned. These tables do not hold every clone; where another copy was compared, an unresolved V gene accounts for under half, and the others remain unexplained. In this sample the table shows approximately 30,000 clones, 80% to 95% of which occur a single time. Roughly 5% of the sample comes from the top ten. The antigens of these receptors remain unknown. Here the sequenced sample was PBMCs, taken from a glioma patient whose treatment included an IDH1 peptide vaccine. Receptors were obtained from a woman aged 40 to 49 with glioma.

This chain joins TRBV10-3 and TRBJ2-7; 8 positions match TRBD2. Germline V lookup: CDR1 ENHRY, CDR2 SYGVKD. The CDR3 is 15 residues long. With 6 bases clipped from V and 2 bases from J, the junction kept 9 bases outside the gene matches. CDR3 DNA: TGTGCCATCAGCGGAGCGGGGGAATCCCCCTACGAGCAGTACTTC. This translates into CAISGAGESPYEQYF.

The genes are TRBV6-5 and TRBJ2-3, with 10 bases fitting TRBD1. The CDR3 is 14 amino acids. CDR1 and CDR2 (germline): MNHEY, SVGAGI. V trimming: 7 bases; J trimming: 3 bases; junction bases outside the gene matches: 4. CDR3 sequence reads: CASKPGQGTDTQYF. As DNA, the CDR3 is TGTGCCAGCAAACCGGGACAGGGGACAGATACGCAGTATTTT.

This chain connects TRBV6-1 to TRBJ1-2, with TRBD1 matching over 7 bases. The CDR3 runs 13 residues. Germline CDR1 reads MNHNS; CDR2 reads SASEGT. Trimming cost V 7 bases and J 4 bases; bases outside gene matches: 6. CDR3 region: CASMWAGGYGYTF. Here the CDR3 DNA reads TGTGCCAGCATGTGGGCAGGGGGCTATGGCTACACCTTC.

The chain has TRBV6-6 and TRBJ1-5, with unresolved D. The V gene lost 0 bases and the J gene lost 7 bases, with 10 bases spanning the gap. CDR3 size: 14 residues. CDR1 is MNHNY and CDR2 is SVGAGI in the germline V gene (reference sequence). The CDR3: CASSYSAGYQPQHF. The CDR3 bases are TGTGCCAGCAGTTACTCGGCCGGGTACCAGCCCCAGCATTTT.

The chain combines TRBV5-4 with TRBJ2-5; 13 bases fit TRBD2. V was pared by 3 bases and J by 2 bases, with 7 bases of the junction left unmatched. Looked up from germline, CDR1 is SGHNT and CDR2 is YYREEE (reference sequence). The length of the CDR3 is 17 residues. In DNA, the CDR3 is TGTGCCAGCAGCTCGGGACTAGCGGGGAAAAAACAAGAGACCCAGTACTTC. Translation gives CASSSGLAGKKQETQYF.

V is TRBV7-6 and J is TRBJ1-5; tentatively, D is TRBD1 (6 bases). The ends were cut back, 6 bases at V and 1 base at J, with 10 bases in the middle. The germline CDR1 and CDR2 sequences are SGHVS and FNYEAQ. The CDR3 length is 14 residues. Here the CDR3 DNA reads TGTGCCAGCAGTCCGGGGGCGAGCAATCAGCCCCAGCATTTT. Amino acid sequence: CASSPGASNQPQHF.

This clone has just one count. The chain employs TRBV10-1 and TRBJ2-3; 11 bases fit TRBD2. The CDR3 has 15 amino acids. V was pared by 6 bases and J by 3 bases, with 5 bases of the junction left unmatched. Germline CDR1 is WNHNN and CDR2 is SYGVQD (reference sequence). As DNA, the CDR3 is TGCGCCAGCAGGTCGGGACTAGCGGAAACAGATACGCAGTATTTT. Protein product: CASRSGLAETDTQYF.

The rearrangement joins TRBV7-2 to TRBJ2-7; the D is unclear. The ends were cut back, 5 bases at V and 0 bases at J, with 2 bases in the middle. The germline V gene has CDR1 SGHTA and CDR2 FQGNSA. The CDR3 is made up of 11 amino acids. The CDR3 DNA reads TGTGCCAGCAGCGTCTCCTACGAGCAGTACTTC. As protein: CASSVSYEQYF.